The count of the clone carrying this TCR beta chain is one. Its matching antigen is unknown. Losses at the gene ends were 5 bases for V and 6 bases for J; bases not matched to a gene: 13. The length of the CDR3 is 15 residues. Germline values: CDR1 SGHAT, CDR2 FQNNGV. The sample belongs to a study of type 1 regulatory T cells. At the level of the study: An in vitro protocol generated T-allo10, a Tr1-enriched, alloantigen-specific CD4 T cell product.

One entry per CDR3 protein results from TCRdb running MiXCR on the reads. The sample lists more than 60,000 distinct CDR3 sequences, 60% to 65% seen once, with approximately 2% in the top ten. Sequencing was done on a sample of cultured non-Tr1 T cells, either the whole culture or a sorted T cell fraction (not recorded which). The chain recombines TRBV11-2 with TRBJ2-7; 7 bases are a match to TRBD2. The clonotype originates from a human donor in good health. The CDR3 coding sequence is TGTGCCAGCAGCCCCTCCTTGGGAGGGCCCCGCGAGCAGTACTTC. It yields the protein CASSPSLGGPREQYF.